Listed below are T cell receptor beta chains from one sample, sequenced in a study of blood T cell repertoires in COVID-19. TCRdb's copy holds only in-frame clones and misses some; the assay was immunoSEQ multiplex PCR. The data show 250,000 to 300,000 clones, with approximately 82% seen just once and over 4.5% held by the top ten. The sample taken for sequencing was peripheral blood. The receptor set was obtained from a man aged 55 to 70 who had recovered from COVID-19. Each CDR3 is given with its conserved first and last residue. Each record gives: V gene, D gene, CDR3 length, clone size, J gene, CDR3 DNA, CDR3 protein. The D gene is left open where the match is weak. Only part of the rows carry a size: once, few, many, or a class if the clone is expanded.

>TRBV9|.|15|.|TRBJ2-5
TGTGCCAGCAGCGTAGGTGCCCTAGCTGGGGAGACCCAGTACTTC
CASSVGALAGETQYF
>TRBV7-2|TRBD1|15|.|TRBJ2-5
TGTGCCAGCAGCTTAGTTGGACAGGGGTACGAGACCCAGTACTTC
CASSLVGQGYETQYF
>TRBV19|TRBD1|13|.|TRBJ2-7
TGTGCCAGTGGCAGAGGACAGGCCTACGAGCAGTACTTC
CASGRGQAYEQYF
>TRBV10-1|.|14|.|TRBJ2-1
TGCGCCAGCAGTGAGGGCCTAGTCGGCAATGAGCAGTTCTTC
CASSEGLVGNEQFF
>TRBV6-5|.|13|once|TRBJ1-5
TGTGCCAGCAGTTTAACACCAACTCAGCCCCAGCATTTT
CASSLTPTQPQHF
>TRBV29-1|TRBD1|14|.|TRBJ1-1
TGCAGCGTCCACGTCGGGACAGGGAACACTGAAGCTTTCTTT
CSVHVGTGNTEAFF
>TRBV5-1|TRBD1|15|.|TRBJ1-4
TGCGCCAGCAGCCCACAACAGGGGGCTAATGAAAAACTGTTTTTT
CASSPQQGANEKLFF
>TRBV3-1/TRBV3-2|.|12|.|TRBJ2-3
TGTGCCAGCAGCCGCGCGGGGGATACGCAGTATTTT
CASSRAGDTQYF
>TRBV7-6|.|13|.|TRBJ2-3
TGTGCCAGCGCTGCGAGGTGGCGAGATACGCAGTATTTT
CASAARWRDTQYF
>TRBV7-9|.|15|once|TRBJ2-3
TGTGCCAGCAGCTTAGTTGGGCAGGGAGGAGATACGCAGTATTTT
CASSLVGQGGDTQYF
>TRBV6-1|TRBD1|16|.|TRBJ1-6
TGTGCCAGCAGTGAACCCGGACAGGTCCCCAGATCACCCCTCCACTTT
CASSEPGQVPRSPLHF
>TRBV15|.|13|.|TRBJ1-3
TGTGCCACCAGCAGAGATAAAGGAAACACCATATATTTT
CATSRDKGNTIYF
>TRBV5-1|TRBD1|14|.|TRBJ1-5
TGCGCCAGCAGCCGGGGACAGGGGGATCAGCCCCAGCATTTT
CASSRGQGDQPQHF
>TRBV11-3|TRBD2|15|.|TRBJ2-5
TGTGCCAGCAGCTTAGGTGGGACTAGCGAAGAGACCCAGTACTTC
CASSLGGTSEETQYF
>TRBV19|TRBD2|14|.|TRBJ2-3
TGTGCCAGTAGGGCGGGGGTAAACGCAGATACGCAGTATTTT
CASRAGVNADTQYF
>TRBV5-4|.|14|few|TRBJ2-2
TGTGCCAGCAGCTTACGGGAAGGAATGGGGGAGCTGTTTTTT
CASSLREGMGELFF
>TRBV2|TRBD1|16|.|TRBJ1-3
TGTGCCAGCAGTGGGGGGACAGGCCGCTCTGGAAACACCATATATTTT
CASSGGTGRSGNTIYF
>TRBV6-4|TRBD1|18|.|TRBJ2-1
TGTGCCAGCGCCCCGGGACAGGGGGCAGGGTTGTCCTACAATGAGCAGTTCTTC
CASAPGQGAGLSYNEQFF
>TRBV4-2|.|15|.|TRBJ1-1
TGTGCCAGCAGCCAAGATAGAGGACTTCGACTTGAAGCTTTCTTT
CASSQDRGLRLEAFF
>TRBV15|TRBD2|13|.|TRBJ2-7
TGTGCCACCAGCAGAGATAGCGGGTACGAGCAGTACTTC
CATSRDSGYEQYF
>TRBV6-5|TRBD2|14|.|TRBJ2-1
TGTGCCAGCAGCCAGGGACTAGCGGGGGGTGAGCAGTTCTTC
CASSQGLAGGEQFF
>TRBV11-2|TRBD1|13|few|TRBJ2-2
TGTGCCAGTAAAGACAGGGCCCTGGGGGAGCTGTTTTTT
CASKDRALGELFF
>TRBV6-5|.|14|.|TRBJ2-2
TGTGCCAGCTGCTCGCAGGGGGGAACCGGGGAGCTGTTTTTT
CASCSQGGTGELFF
>TRBV18|.|13|.|TRBJ1-5
TGTGCCAGTCGCGGACAGCTCAATCAGCCCCAGCATTTT
CASRGQLNQPQHF
>TRBV18|.|15|.|TRBJ2-1
TGTGCCAGCTTGTTAGCGACAGGCCCCTACAATGAGCAGTTCTTC
CASLLATGPYNEQFF
>TRBV7-6|TRBD2|13|.|TRBJ2-1
TGTGCCAGTGCGGGGGTATCCTACAATGAGCAGTTCTTC
CASAGVSYNEQFF
>TRBV30|.|13|.|TRBJ1-5
TGTGCCTGGAGTTCCGGGTGGAATCAGCCCCAGCATTTT
CAWSSGWNQPQHF
>TRBV2|.|13|.|TRBJ2-3
TGTGCCAGCACTGACTTCTCTCAGGGTACGCAGTATTTT
CASTDFSQGTQYF
>TRBV5-4|TRBD1|13|.|TRBJ2-7
TGTGCCAGCAGCAAGGGACAGAGGGGCGAGCAGTACTTC
CASSKGQRGEQYF
>TRBV6-1|TRBD1|19|.|TRBJ1-2
TGTGCCAGCAGTGTACGAACTCCGGGACAGGGAGTTGGTCGCTATGGCTACACCTTC
CASSVRTPGQGVGRYGYTF
>TRBV29-1|TRBD1|13|.|TRBJ1-2
TGCAGCGTTGGGCAGGGGGTAAACTATGGCTACACCTTC
CSVGQGVNYGYTF
>TRBV19|.|15|.|TRBJ1-3
TGTGCCAGTAGGATGGAACACGCGGCAGGAAACACCATATATTTT
CASRMEHAAGNTIYF
>TRBV12-3/TRBV12-4|.|13|once|TRBJ1-1
TGTGCCTCGACGGGGAGATTAAACACTGAAGCTTTCTTT
CASTGRLNTEAFF
>TRBV28|TRBD1|15|.|TRBJ1-2
TGTGCCAGCAACGACAGGGACAGGGGGGCCTATGGCTACACCTTC
CASNDRDRGAYGYTF
>TRBV5-1|TRBD1|16|.|TRBJ1-1
TGCGCCAGCAGCTCTGCCCTGACAGGGGGAAAACTTGAAGCTTTCTTT
CASSSALTGGKLEAFF
>TRBV18|.|17|.|TRBJ2-7
TGTGCCAGCTCACCACTCGGTGTGAGCGTCGGATCCTACGAGCAGTACTTC
CASSPLGVSVGSYEQYF
>TRBV11-2|TRBD2|15|.|TRBJ2-1
TGTGCCAGCAGCTTTGGCGGGAGAGGCGGCGATGAGCAGTTCTTC
CASSFGGRGGDEQFF
>TRBV28|.|13|.|TRBJ2-3
TGTGCCAGCAGTGGAGGACTCACAGATACGCAGTATTTT
CASSGGLTDTQYF
>TRBV19|.|15|.|TRBJ1-4
TGTGCCAGTAGCTACCGGGACACTACTAATGAAAAACTGTTTTTT
CASSYRDTTNEKLFF
>TRBV14|.|14|.|TRBJ2-7
TGTGCCAGCAGCCGGGAGGCAGCGGCCTACGAGCAGTACTTC
CASSREAAAYEQYF
>TRBV29-1|TRBD1|14|few|TRBJ1-5
TGCAGCGTGCAGACAGGGGGGTTAAATCAGCCCCAGCATTTT
CSVQTGGLNQPQHF
>TRBV27|TRBD1|15|.|TRBJ2-7
TGTGCCAGCAGCCCACAGGGGCAGGGGCGCAACGAGCAGTACTTC
CASSPQGQGRNEQYF
>TRBV7-9|.|14|.|TRBJ1-2
TGTGCCAGCAGCGCGTTGGCAGCGATAAATGGCTACACCTTC
CASSALAAINGYTF
>TRBV5-1|TRBD1|16|.|TRBJ2-5
TGCGCCAGCAGCTCCTCCGGGACAGGGGGCGAAGAGACCCAGTACTTC
CASSSSGTGGEETQYF
>TRBV28|.|17|.|TRBJ2-1
TGTGCCAGCAGTTCGACCGGGACTGCAAGCTCCTACAATGAGCAGTTCTTC
CASSSTGTASSYNEQFF
>TRBV18|.|13|.|TRBJ1-5
TGTGCCAGCTCGCTAGGACAGAATCAGCCCCAGCATTTT
CASSLGQNQPQHF
>TRBV9|.|15|.|TRBJ2-1
TGTGCCAGCAACCGAAACGGACAGACCTACAATGAGCAGTTCTTC
CASNRNGQTYNEQFF
>TRBV28|TRBD2|15|.|TRBJ2-3
TGTGCCAGCAGTGGGACTAGCGGGGGTTCAGATACGCAGTATTTT
CASSGTSGGSDTQYF
>TRBV28|.|13|.|TRBJ1-1
TGTGCCAGCAGTCCCCGTCTTTGGGGCGCGTTTTTCTTT
CASSPRLWGAFFF
>TRBV6-6|TRBD2|14|.|TRBJ2-4
TGTGCCAGCGCGACCCCCGGGGGGGAAAACATTCAGTACTTC
CASATPGGENIQYF
>TRBV2|.|13|.|TRBJ1-5
TGTGCCAGCAGTGACATTAGCAATCAGCCCCAGCATTTT
CASSDISNQPQHF
>TRBV7-2|TRBD1|15|.|TRBJ1-5
TGTGCCAGCAGCTTCGGACAGGGAGTCAATCAGCCCCAGCATTTT
CASSFGQGVNQPQHF
>TRBV12-3/TRBV12-4|.|11|.|TRBJ1-4
TGTGCCAGCAGTTTCGGGGGGAAACTGTTTTTT
CASSFGGKLFF
>TRBV15|.|17|.|TRBJ2-7
TGTGCCACCAGCAGAGGCGGGTTCAGTACAGCTCTTAACGAGCAGTACTTC
CATSRGGFSTALNEQYF
>TRBV2|.|11|once|TRBJ1-1
TGTGCCAGCAGTGGATCCGGGTCGGCTTTCTTT
CASSGSGSAFF